A single sample gave rise to the 8 T cell receptor beta chains below, sequenced in a study of regulatory T cells in long-lasting Graves disease. Building of the TCR beta libraries involved iRepertoire HTBI primers and Arm-PCR of CDR3 regions. TCRdb itself ran the multiplex PCR reads through MiXCR, one entry per CDR3 protein. The table includes approximately 350,000 distinct CDR3 sequences, 10% to 15% detected once. Time point meaning: newly diagnosed GD, antithyroid drugs for less than 3 months. The TCR library was made from RNA that had been extracted from PBMCs in TRIzol. The same sample was also studied in work on T cells in Graves' hyperthyroidism and ophthalmopathy.

Source: peripheral blood mononuclear cells (PBMCs), taken at new diagnosis, from a patient treated with antithyroid drugs. The receptors shown here come from a woman aged 18-29 years with Graves disease.

This clonotype was counted at least ten times. The V gene is TRBV18, the J gene TRBJ1-5; D possibly corresponds to TRBD1 (5 bases). The CDR3 contains 14 residues. Germline CDR1 is KGHSH and CDR2 is LQKENI. V was trimmed by 6 bases and J by 3 bases, leaving 12 bases between them. In nucleotides, the CDR3 is TGTGCCAGCTCGGAGCTGGGGCTCAATCAGCCCCAGCATTTT. Its translation is CASSELGLNQPQHF.

J is TRBJ1-5 and V is TRBV20-1, with TRBD1 matching over 7 bases. CDR3 length: 15 residues. CDR1 is DFQATT and CDR2 is SNEGSKA in the germline V gene (reference sequence). After removal of 6 bases from V and 6 bases from J, the junction contained 14 bases not matched to a gene. Here the CDR3 reads CSASYTQGTGQPQHF. As DNA, the CDR3 is TGCAGTGCCTCTTATACACAGGGGACGGGTCAGCCCCAGCATTTT.

Many counts were recorded for this clonotype. The V and J genes are TRBV30 and TRBJ2-7, with 10 bases fitting TRBD2. Germline V gene lookup returns CDR1 GTSNPN and CDR2 SVGIG (reference sequence). This CDR3 comprises 13 residues. V was pared by 8 bases and J by 5 bases, with 9 bases of the junction left unmatched. CDR3 in amino acids: CARSSGSLDEQYF. CDR3 DNA: TGTGCCAGATCTAGCGGGAGCCTCGACGAGCAGTACTTC. The whole variable domain, filled in from reference TRBV30 and TRBJ2-7, reads SQTIHQWPATLVQPVGSPLSLECTVEGTSNPNLYWYRQAAGRGLQLLFYSVGIGQISSEVPQNLSASRPQDRQFILSSKKLLLSDSGFYLCARSSGSLDEQYFGPGTRLTVT.

Ten or more counts support this clonotype. The junction does not match germline at one end; this may be a read error. J is TRBJ2-1 and V is TRBV3-1, with D possibly being TRBD1 or TRBD2 (5 bases each). CDR3 length: 12 amino acids. In germline, CDR1 is LGHDT, CDR2 YNNKEL (reference sequence). CDR3 nucleotides: TGTGCCAGCAGCTCCGATCGGAGGACATCGGTCTTC. Translating gives CASSSDRRTSVF.

There are many counts of this clonotype. The CDR3 loop is CASSPRQPNYGYTF. CDR3 nucleotide sequence: TGTGCCAGCAGTCCCAGACAGCCTAACTATGGCTACACCTTC. The chain is built from TRBV27 and TRBJ1-2; the D gene is possibly TRBD1 (5 bases). This CDR3 region has 14 residues. Trimming removed 5 bases from V and 0 bases from J, with 10 bases in between. The germline gives CDR1 MNHEY, CDR2 SMNVEV (reference sequence).

This clonotype was detected many times. A read error may account for a junction end that differs from germline. J is TRBJ2-7 and V is TRBV5-5; 7 nucleotides agree with TRBD1. The length of the CDR3 is 16 residues. Germline V gene data show CDR1 as SGHKS and CDR2 as YYEKEE (reference sequence). The DNA for the CDR3 is TGCGCCAGCAGCTTGCTCGGACAGGTGATCACCTACGAGCAGTACTTC. Protein: CASSLLGQVITYEQYF.

At least ten counts were recorded for this clonotype. The gene calls are TRBV6-2 or TRBV6-3 and TRBJ2-1, with 8 bases that match TRBD2. The V segment lost 2 bases and the J segment 7 bases; nucleotides outside the gene matches: 7. Germline V gene sequence: CDR1 MNHEY, CDR2 SVGEGT. CDR3 size: 15 residues. The CDR3: CASSYGSAGANEQFF. The CDR3 coding sequence is TGTGCCAGCAGTTACGGGTCAGCGGGGGCAAATGAGCAGTTCTTC.

In its sample, this clonotype was seen many times. This chain connects TRBV7-2 to TRBJ2-1; no clear D gene. The CDR3 totals 16 residues. Between the trimmed V and J ends, which lost 1 base and 6 bases, there was a span of 16 bases. CDR1 is SGHTA and CDR2 is FQGNSA in the germline V gene. The CDR3 sequence: CASSLGSGANVNEQFF. The CDR3 DNA is TGTGCCAGCAGCTTAGGATCAGGAGCCAATGTCAATGAGCAGTTCTTC. Combining the CDR3 with reference TRBV7-2 and TRBJ2-1 gives the whole variable domain GAGVSQSPSNKVTEKGKDVELRCDPISGHTALYWYRQSLGQGLEFLIYFQGNSAPDKSGLPSDRFSAERTGGSVSTLTIQRTQQEDSAVYLCASSLGSGANVNEQFFGPGTRLTVL.